These T cell receptor beta chains were read from a single sample in a study of blood T cell repertoires in COVID-19. Assay: immunoSEQ multiplex PCR; the TCRdb copy retains only in-frame clones and omits some. The sample holds 200,000 to 250,000 clones, under 85% seen once. The sequenced sample was PBMCs or T cells enriched from blood (not recorded which). The receptors here all came from a man in his 60s who had recovered from COVID-19. Both conserved end residues are part of each CDR3. The order of the fields is D gene, J gene, V gene, clone size, CDR3 DNA, CDR3 protein. A D gene is named only where the DNA matches it firmly. Clone size is given for some rows only: seen once, a few or many times, or a class if the clone is expanded.

>NA|TRBJ1-5|TRBV21-1|NA
TGTGCCAGCAGCACCACAGAGATCTATAGCAATCAGCCCCAGCATTTT
CASSTTEIYSNQPQHF
>TRBD1|TRBJ2-3|TRBV25-1|once
TGTGCCAGCAGTGAATACCCACAGGGGCTGAATACGCAGTATTTT
CASSEYPQGLNTQYF
>TRBD1|TRBJ2-7|TRBV5-1|NA
TGCGCCAGCAGCCCCCGGACAGGGGCCTCCTACGAGCAGTACTTC
CASSPRTGASYEQYF
>TRBD2|TRBJ2-3|TRBV4-2|few
TGTGCCAGCAGCCAAGCCGGGGGGGCCGCAGATACGCAGTATTTT
CASSQAGGAADTQYF
>TRBD1|TRBJ1-6|TRBV5-1|once
TGCGCCAGCACCCCTTCCGGGACAGATAATTCACCCCTCCACTTT
CASTPSGTDNSPLHF
>NA|TRBJ1-2|TRBV5-1|NA
TGCGCCAGCAGCCCGGCGACAGGTGTTGGCTACACCTTC
CASSPATGVGYTF
>NA|TRBJ1-4|TRBV4-1|once
TGCGCCAGCAGCCAAGAACAGGGAGCAACTAATGAAAAACTGTTTTTT
CASSQEQGATNEKLFF
>TRBD1|TRBJ1-2|TRBV4-3|NA
TGCGCCAGCAGCCAAGCCCGACAGGGGGCTTGGGGCTACACCTTC
CASSQARQGAWGYTF
>NA|TRBJ2-1|TRBV19|NA
TGTGCCAGTAGTATCGGGGGTTGGAATGAGCAGTTCTTC
CASSIGGWNEQFF
>NA|TRBJ1-2|TRBV4-3|NA
TGCGCCAGCAGCCAAGAGAGGGGGACCCACTCGGGCGGCTACACCTTC
CASSQERGTHSGGYTF
>NA|TRBJ1-2|TRBV6-5|NA
TGTGCCAGCAGCCAGGGTCGATATGGCTACACCTTC
CASSQGRYGYTF
>NA|TRBJ2-2|TRBV7-9|NA
TGTGCCAGCAGCTTATTAGGTGACAGGCCGAACACCGGGGAGCTGTTTTTT
CASSLLGDRPNTGELFF
>NA|TRBJ2-5|TRBV4-2|NA
TGTGCCAGCAGCCATCTAGAGGGACAAGTAAAGACCCAGTACTTC
CASSHLEGQVKTQYF
>TRBD1|TRBJ1-4|TRBV3-1/TRBV3-2|NA
TGTGCCAGCAGCCAGGACAGGGGGCGCACTTGGGGTAATGAAAAACTGTTTTTT
CASSQDRGRTWGNEKLFF